This TCR beta chain was documented in a study of T cell clonality in common variable immunodeficiency. Study findings and constraints: In common variable immunodeficiency, TCR beta chains reportedly carried fewer deletions and N-nucleotide insertions. Authors noted CVID clonality's cause needs subpopulation repertoire sequencing.

V was shortened by 4 bases and J by 5 bases, with 10 bases between the two germline ends. From germline, CDR1 is LNHDA and CDR2 SQIVND (reference sequence). This CDR3 is 13 amino acids long. This clone was counted at least ten times. The antigen remains undetermined. The sequence runs out 3 residues before the end of the CDR3; the remainder is reconstructed from the germline J gene. This table comes from immunoSEQ multiplex PCR, and its TCRdb copy is limited to in-frame clones, with some not included. The specimen has around 57,000 clones, none found just once. Sequencing used peripheral blood mononuclear cells. The rearrangement uses TRBV19 and TRBJ2-3, with D maybe TRBD2 (5 bases). The receptor's source is a person aged 18-70 years in good health. This CDR3 reads CASSRLKGDTQYF. The CDR3 DNA, read in part, is TGTGCCAGTAGTAGACTAAAGGGAGATACG.